At least ten counts were recorded for the clone carrying this T cell receptor (beta chain). Its antigen is not identified. This CDR3 comprises 13 residues. Germline loops: CDR1 MDHEN, CDR2 SYDVKM. V lost 3 bases, J lost 4 bases, and 9 bases lay in between. The data derive from a study of T-cell reconstitution after alpha-beta-depleted transplantation in children. The study, taken as a whole, reports: Where some patients showed high TCRbeta diversity at day 60, it came from recipient T cells and thymic progenitors that had survived. The study reportedly traced alpha-beta T cells about two months after transplant to several hundred expanded graft clones. The main origin of T-cell counts and diversity one year after transplant was newly produced T cells.

Unique molecular identifiers featured in how the TCRbeta library was prepared. One entry per CDR3 protein, called by TCRdb with MiXCR from the PCR reads. The profile shows fewer than 250,000 distinct CDR3 sequences, just under 8.5% of them singletons. This chain joins TRBV28 and TRBJ1-2, with D perhaps TRBD1 (5 bases). This receptor was obtained from a male patient aged 10-17 years who had a stem cell transplant for acute lymphoblastic leukemia, so the T cells may come from the graft donor. The sequenced sample was PBMCs, mostly from graft donor cells, obtained 180 days after TCRalphabeta/CD19-depleted stem cell transplant. As DNA, the CDR3 is TGTGCCAGCAGTTTCGACAGTTCCTATGGCTACACCTTC. It translates to CASSFDSSYGYTF.